This T cell receptor (beta chain) was found in a study of blood T cell repertoires in COVID-19. Turning to the study itself: PBMCs, B-cell-depleted T cells, or T cells were the source of the cDNA or gDNA that made up the material.

Using immunoSEQ multiplex PCR, the repertoire was profiled, and TCRdb retains in-frame clones only, with some absent. The repertoire holds roughly 260,000 clones, approximately 89% seen once, with 2% to 3% in the top ten. Per the germline V gene, CDR1 is SGHRS and CDR2 is YFSETQ. V lost 3 bases and J lost 1; bases outside the gene matches: 4. CDR3 length: 15 amino acids. The sample consisted of peripheral blood. V gene TRBV5-1 combines with J gene TRBJ2-3; 8 nucleotides align to TRBD1. This TCR was recovered from a woman in her 50s with acute or convalescent COVID-19. The CDR3 DNA follows: TGCGCCAGCAGCTCGCCGGACAGGGGCACAGATACGCAGTATTTT. Translated, it gives CASSSPDRGTDTQYF.